This TCR beta chain was documented in a study of T cell responses to AZD1222 COVID-19 vaccine. General study findings and limits: Spike-specific TCRs gained breadth and depth after people received two AZD1222 doses.

TCRdb keeps only in-frame clones here, not all; method: immunoSEQ multiplex PCR. Here the sample spans some 150,000 clones, around 90% being singletons. Remarks on this clone: The antigen is unknown.

The ends were cut back, 3 bases at V and 4 bases at J, with 12 bases in the middle. The length of the CDR3 is 14 residues. Per the germline V gene, CDR1 is KGHSH and CDR2 is LQKENI. V and J are TRBV18 and TRBJ1-2; maybe TRBD1 (6 bases). The origin of this receptor is an adult who received the AZD1222 COVID-19 vaccine. Sequences were derived from peripheral blood, sampled 28 days after the second AZD1222 dose. This CDR3 is CASSPTRGTYGYTF. CDR3 coding DNA: TGTGCCAGCTCACCTACAAGGGGGACCTATGGCTACACCTTC.